Shown below are 11 T cell receptor beta chains from a single sample sequenced in a study of beta chain features in type 1 diabetes. No cognate antigen is known for these TCRs. Of the isolated RNA, all was reverse transcribed, and so the sequenced material was expressed TCRB transcripts. The protocol was immunoSEQ multiplex PCR, while the TCRdb copy is restricted to in-frame clones and leaves out a portion. Of 300,000 to 400,000 clones in the sample, roughly a tenth were seen once. Findings and limits, study-wide: A moderate, significant TCRB CDR3 shortening appeared in type 1 diabetes across four CD4+ subsets.

The sequenced material came from central memory CD4+ T cells from blood. Receptors were obtained from a man aged 25-45 years with type 1 diabetes.

This clone was seen only a few times. A read error may account for a junction end that differs from germline. CDR3 in amino acids: CASSRTVPYEQYF. DNA for the CDR3: TGTGCCAGCAGTCGGACGGTACCCTACGAGCAGTACTTC. V and J are TRBV10-2 and TRBJ2-7; no reliable D call. Germline V gives CDR1 WSHSY, CDR2 SAAADI. The CDR3 is 13 amino acids.

The chain combines TRBV2 with TRBJ2-1; perhaps TRBD1 as D (5 bases). Germline V gene data show CDR1 as SNHLY and CDR2 as FYNNEI. The CDR3 is 13 amino acids. V lost 0 bases and J 8 bases, leaving 8 bases between the germline ends. Written as DNA, the CDR3 is TGTGCCAGCAGTGAAGCTGACAGCTATGAGCAGTTCTTC. Protein sequence: CASSEADSYEQFF. Based on the CDR3 plus reference TRBV2 and TRBJ2-1, the full variable domain is EPEVTQTPSHQVTQMGQEVILRCVPISNHLYFYWYRQILGQKVEFLVSFYNNEISEKSEIFDDQFSVERPDGSNFTLKIRSTKLEDSAMYFCASSEADSYEQFFGPGTRLTVL.

The J gene is TRBJ1-4, the V gene TRBV7-2; no clear D gene. This CDR3 has 15 residues. V was pared by 10 bases and J by 8 bases, with 23 bases between. CDR1 SGHTA and CDR2 FQGNSA come from the germline V gene. CDR3 loop: CATSGEATRNEKLFF. CDR3 DNA: TGTGCCACTAGCGGGGAGGCAACCAGGAACGAAAAACTGTTTTTT.

V is TRBV6-6 and J is TRBJ1-3, with D possibly TRBD1 on 5 matching bases. The germline V gene encodes CDR1 MNHNY and CDR2 SVGAGI (reference sequence). The ends were cut back, 5 bases at V and 4 bases at J, with 15 bases in the middle. The CDR3 sequence is 15 residues long. The chain's CDR3 is CASSREGTLGNTIYF. DNA of the CDR3: TGTGCCAGCAGTCGAGAAGGGACTTTAGGAAACACCATATATTTT.

As regards this clone: Distinct nucleotide sequences in the sample also encode this CDR3. The chain combines TRBV19 with TRBJ2-3; D ambiguous. V shed 5 bases and J shed 2 bases, with 11 bases lying between them. CDR1 and CDR2 from the germline V gene are LNHDA and SQIVND (reference sequence). The CDR3 is 14 residues long. The chain's CDR3 is CASSRGENTDTQYF. In DNA, the CDR3 is TGTGCCAGTAGTCGTGGTGAGAACACAGATACGCAGTATTTT.

The gene calls are TRBV9 and TRBJ2-1; 10 nucleotides agree with TRBD1. The CDR3 has 15 amino acids. The trim removed 4 bases at V and 5 bases at J, leaving 6 bases unmatched. Germline V gene data show CDR1 as SGDLS and CDR2 as YYNGEE. The CDR3 coding sequence is TGTGCCAGCAGCCCCCGGGACAGGGGTGACAATGAGCAGTTCTTC. This translates into CASSPRDRGDNEQFF.

The rearrangement uses TRBV19 and TRBJ2-1; maybe TRBD1 (5 bases). V was pared by 8 bases and J by 2 bases, with 16 bases between. Germline V CDR1 and CDR2: LNHDA, SQIVND (reference sequence). The CDR3 is 15 amino acids. The CDR3 bases are TGTGCCAGTCGCTCCAGCGACAGTGCCTACAATGAGCAGTTCTTC. Its translation: CASRSSDSAYNEQFF. The full variable domain, completed using reference TRBV19 and TRBJ2-1, is DGGITQSPKYLFRKEGQNVTLSCEQNLNHDAMYWYRQDPGQGLRLIYYSQIVNDFQKGDIAEGYSVSREKKESFPLTVTSAQKNPTAFYLCASRSSDSAYNEQFFGPGTRLTVL.

The chain recombines TRBV7-9 with TRBJ2-6, with TRBD1 matching 7 bases. V was clipped by 2 bases and J by 1 base; unmatched bases: 8. The CDR3 runs to 18 residues. Germline values: CDR1 SEHNR, CDR2 FQNEAQ (reference sequence). The DNA of the CDR3 is TGTGCCAGCAGCTTACGGCAGGGGGTTAGTTCTGGGGCCAACGTCCTGACTTTC. It is translated as CASSLRQGVSSGANVLTF.

This clone was counted between two and nine times. The genes are TRBV7-9 and TRBJ1-1; D is undetermined. CDR3 size: 12 residues. V gave up 4 bases and J gave up 6 bases, with 9 bases separating them. Germline V gives CDR1 SEHNR, CDR2 FQNEAQ (reference sequence). CDR3 DNA sequence: TGTGCCAGCAGCTCCGCATACTCTGAAGCTTTCTTT. This gives the protein CASSSAYSEAFF.

The chain joins TRBV5-1 to TRBJ1-1, with unresolved D. CDR3 length equals 14 residues. Looked up from germline, CDR1 is SGHRS and CDR2 is YFSETQ. V was shortened by 3 bases and J by 1 base, with 10 bases between the two germline ends. CDR3 sequence (DNA): TGCGCCAGCAGCTACCGCCCGGAGAACACTGAAGCTTTCTTT. It is translated as CASSYRPENTEAFF.

In DNA, the CDR3 is TGTGCCAGCAGCGCCGGACAGGGCGGCACCGGGGAGCTGTTTTTT. It yields the protein CASSAGQGGTGELFF. V gene TRBV7-2 combines with J gene TRBJ2-2, with 8 bases lining up with TRBD1. Germline V gives CDR1 SGHTA, CDR2 FQGNSA. J lost 4 bases, V lost 5 bases, and 6 bases had no gene match. CDR3 length: 15 residues.